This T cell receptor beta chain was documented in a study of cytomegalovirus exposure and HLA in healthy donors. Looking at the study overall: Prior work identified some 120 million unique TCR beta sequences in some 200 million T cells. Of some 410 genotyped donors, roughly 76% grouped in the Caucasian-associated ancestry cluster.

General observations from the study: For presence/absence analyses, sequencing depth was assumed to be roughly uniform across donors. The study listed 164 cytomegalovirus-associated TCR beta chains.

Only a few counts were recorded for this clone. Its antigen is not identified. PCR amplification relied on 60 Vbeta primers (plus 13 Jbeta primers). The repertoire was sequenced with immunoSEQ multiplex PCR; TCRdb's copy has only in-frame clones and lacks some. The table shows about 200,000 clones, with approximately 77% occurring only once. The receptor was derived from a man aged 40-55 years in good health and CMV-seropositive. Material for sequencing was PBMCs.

The DNA for the CDR3 is TGTGCCAGCATGGAGCGGGGGAGGGGCGAGCAGTACTTC. Translating it yields CASMERGRGEQYF. The J gene is TRBJ2-7, the V gene TRBV6-5, with 8 bases lining up with TRBD2. CDR3 length: 13 residues. The ends lost 7 bases at V and 6 bases at J; junction bases unmatched: 8. Germline V lookup: CDR1 MNHEY, CDR2 SVGAGI.